Shown below are 5 T cell receptor beta chains from a single sample sequenced in a study of T-cell reconstitution after alpha-beta-depleted transplantation in children. TCRbeta library construction was performed incorporating unique molecular identifiers. One entry per CDR3 protein results from TCRdb running MiXCR on the PCR reads. Of 300,000 or so distinct CDR3 sequences in the sample, almost 10% were seen once. The input for sequencing was PBMCs from the stem cell graft donor, taken from the stem cell graft. These receptors were taken from a human donor who donated a stem cell graft to a child with SCID.

This clonotype has ten or more counts. The chain is built from TRBV5-1 and TRBJ2-7; the match to TRBD1 covers 8 bases. J was trimmed by 2 bases and V by 0 bases; bases with no gene match: 1. The CDR3 totals 14 residues. Germline V CDR1 and CDR2: SGHRS, YFSETQ. Here the CDR3 DNA reads TGCGCCAGCAGCTTGGGGACAGGGACCTACGAGCAGTACTTC. It encodes CASSLGTGTYEQYF.

This clonotype was seen more than once but under ten times. The chain joins TRBV7-9 to TRBJ1-1; TRBD1 is a possible D gene (5 bases). The CDR3 runs to 14 residues. V lost 0 bases to trimming and J lost 2 bases, with 7 bases between them. Germline V gene data show CDR1 as SEHNR and CDR2 as FQNEAQ (reference sequence). The chain's CDR3 is CASSLARANTEAFF. The CDR3 DNA sequence: TGTGCCAGCAGCTTAGCCAGGGCAAACACTGAAGCTTTCTTT.

This clonotype was detected only a few times. This rearrangement joins TRBV9 to TRBJ2-6, with D hard to call. V lost 0 bases to trimming and J lost 1 base, with 2 bases between them. The CDR3 spans 14 residues. CDR1 and CDR2 (germline): SGDLS, YYNGEE. In DNA form, the CDR3 reads TGTGCCAGCAGCGTAGGTTCTGGGGCCAACGTCCTGACTTTC. It is translated as CASSVGSGANVLTF.

This clonotype has a handful of counts. The chain joins TRBV5-1 to TRBJ2-7, with a possible D match to TRBD1 (6 bases). Germline V CDR1 and CDR2: SGHRS, YFSETQ. The CDR3 is made up of 13 amino acids. V was cut by 8 bases and J by 1 base, with 13 bases left in between. CDR3 region: CASTYTGSYEQYF. In DNA form, the CDR3 reads TGCGCCAGTACCTATACAGGGTCCTACGAGCAGTACTTC. Full variable domain (remainder filled in from reference TRBV5-1 and TRBJ2-7): KAGVTQTPRYLIKTRGQQVTLSCSPISGHRSVSWYQQTPGQGLQFLFEYFSETQRNKGNFPGRFSGRQFSNSRSEMNVSTLELGDSALYLCASTYTGSYEQYFGPGTRLTVT.

This sequence joins TRBV12-5 and TRBJ2-7; possibly TRBD1 for D (6 bases). The ends were cut back, 1 base at V and 3 bases at J, with 13 bases in the middle. This CDR3 has 15 residues. From germline, CDR1 is LGHNT and CDR2 FRNRAP. The CDR3 loop is CASGLGDRPNYEQYF. The CDR3 DNA reads TGTGCTAGTGGTTTGGGCGACAGGCCAAACTACGAGCAGTACTTC.